Described below is a single T cell receptor (beta chain) sequence and its context. This specimen comes from a study of control samples from healthy donors and cancer patients. The V gene end was trimmed by 7 bases and the J gene end by 7 bases; junction bases not matched to a gene: 7. The CDR3 sequence is 13 residues long. Looked up from germline, CDR1 is SEHNR and CDR2 is FQNEAQ (reference sequence). The table came from immunoSEQ multiplex PCR; TCRdb's copy has only in-frame clones and leaves some out. The table lists about 180,000 clones, 85% to 95% of them singletons. This sequence was found in a young man in good health. Sequenced: blood. V and J are TRBV7-9 and TRBJ1-2, with 9 bases fitting TRBD1. The CDR3 sequence: CASTPGTGSGYTF. The DNA for the CDR3 is TGTGCCAGCACCCCCGGGACAGGGAGTGGCTACACCTTC. The variable domain in full, with the rest retrieved from reference TRBV7-9 and TRBJ1-2, is DTGVSQNPRHKITKRGQNVTFRCDPISEHNRLYWYRQTLGQGPEFLTYFQNEAQLEKSRLLSDRFSAERPKGSFSTLEIQRTEQGDSAMYLCASTPGTGSGYTFGSGTRLTVV.